What follows is one T cell receptor (beta chain) and its context. This may arise from a read error, as a much more abundant clone is one base away. This CDR3 is built from 14 residues. Germline CDR1 reads KGHSH; CDR2 reads LQKENI. V was clipped by 3 bases and J by 10 bases; unmatched bases: 8. A J-beta primer mix and a sample-barcoded 5' primer were used in a second PCR of about 7 to 12 cycles. Each TCR beta cDNA got a 12-nucleotide random molecular identifier. TCRdb reprocessed the 5' RACE reads with MiXCR, giving one entry per CDR3 protein. This table holds 700,000 or so distinct CDR3 sequences, around 41% found once. The data stem from a study of blood T cells in healthy people across ages.

The sequence was collected from a man older than 75 in good health. Sequenced input: blood. V and J are TRBV18 and TRBJ1-2, with 10 positions matching TRBD1. The chain's CDR3 is CASSPDRGSSDYTF. For the CDR3, the DNA is TGTGCCAGCTCACCGGACAGGGGGTCGTCTGACTACACCTTC.